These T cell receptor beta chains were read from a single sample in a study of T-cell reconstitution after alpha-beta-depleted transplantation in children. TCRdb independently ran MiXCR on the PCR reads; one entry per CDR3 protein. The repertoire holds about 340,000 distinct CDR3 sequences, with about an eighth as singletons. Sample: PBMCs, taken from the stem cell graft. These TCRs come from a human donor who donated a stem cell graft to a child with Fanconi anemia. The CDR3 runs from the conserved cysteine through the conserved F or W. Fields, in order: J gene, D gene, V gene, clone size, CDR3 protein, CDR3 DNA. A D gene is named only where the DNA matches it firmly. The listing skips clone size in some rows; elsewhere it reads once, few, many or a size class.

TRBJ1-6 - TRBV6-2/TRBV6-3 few CASRTRGQGPPLHF TGTGCCAGCAGGACCCGGGGGCAGGGGCCACCCCTCCACTTT
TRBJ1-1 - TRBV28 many CASSSYGTEAFF TGTGCCAGCAGTTCTTACGGCACTGAAGCTTTCTTT
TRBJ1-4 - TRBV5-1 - CASSLGDNEKLFF TGCGCCAGCAGCTTGGGGGATAATGAAAAACTGTTTTTT
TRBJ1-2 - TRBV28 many CASSFLWGYTF TGTGCCAGCAGTTTTCTCTGGGGCTACACCTTC
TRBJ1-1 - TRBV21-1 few CASSKGDRLGTEAFF TGTGCCAGCAGCAAAGGGGACAGGCTGGGGACTGAAGCTTTCTTT
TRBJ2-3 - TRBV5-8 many CASNAPPGALMETQYF TGTGCCAGCAACGCCCCCCCCGGGGCTCTTATGGAAACGCAGTATTTT
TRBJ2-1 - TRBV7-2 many CASSFPRGGGSSSYNEQFF TGTGCCAGCAGCTTTCCCCGCGGCGGCGGATCGAGCTCCTACAATGAGCAGTTCTTC
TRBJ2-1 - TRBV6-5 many CASSSTVGGWNEQFF TGTGCCAGCAGCTCCACCGTCGGGGGTTGGAATGAGCAGTTCTTC
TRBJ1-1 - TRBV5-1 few CASSLNEKTEAFF TGCGCCAGCAGCTTAAACGAGAAGACTGAAGCTTTCTTT
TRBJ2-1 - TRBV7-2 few CASSLGYEYNEQFF TGTGCCAGCAGCTTAGGATACGAATACAATGAGCAGTTCTTC
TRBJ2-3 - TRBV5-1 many CASSLDQATDTQYF TGCGCCAGCAGCTTGGATCAGGCCACAGATACGCAGTATTTT
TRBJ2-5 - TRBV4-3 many CASSQDLGALETQYF TGCGCCAGCAGCCAGGACCTGGGAGCTTTGGAGACCCAGTACTTC
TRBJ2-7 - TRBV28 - CASSLWVGPYEQYF TGTGCCAGCAGTTTATGGGTAGGGCCCTACGAGCAGTACTTC
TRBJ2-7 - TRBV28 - CASRSGTPYEQYF TGTGCCAGCAGGTCGGGGACCCCCTACGAGCAGTACTTC
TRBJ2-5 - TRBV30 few CAWSLGTQETQYF TGTGCCTGGAGTCTGGGGACTCAAGAGACCCAGTACTTC
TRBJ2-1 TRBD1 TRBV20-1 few CSATIRDRGRNEQFF TGCAGTGCTACCATTAGGGACAGGGGAAGGAATGAGCAGTTCTTC
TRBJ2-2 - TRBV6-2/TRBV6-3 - CASSYSTPRELFF TGTGCCAGCAGTTACTCGACCCCGCGGGAGCTGTTTTTT
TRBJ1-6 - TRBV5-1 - CASRARDSYNSPLHF TGCGCCAGCAGGGCTCGGGACTCATATAATTCACCCCTCCACTTT
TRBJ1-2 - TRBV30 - CAWTLGELNYGYTF TGTGCCTGGACCCTGGGGGAACTAAACTATGGCTACACCTTC
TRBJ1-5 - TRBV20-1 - CSAAGGGGMPQHF TGCAGTGCGGCGGGCGGCGGGGGGATGCCCCAGCATTTT
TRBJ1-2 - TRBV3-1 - CASSNDGYLRGYTF TGTGCCAGCAGCAACGACGGTTATTTGAGGGGCTACACCTTC
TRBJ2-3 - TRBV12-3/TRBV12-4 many CASSRRDFSTDTQYF TGTGCCAGCAGTCGACGGGACTTTTCCACAGATACGCAGTATTTT